This T cell receptor beta chain was observed in a study of blood T cell repertoires in COVID-19. The overall study: Whether acute or convalescent, the COVID-19 samples came from the United States, Italy and Spain. Nucleic acid was either cDNA or gDNA, and it came from T cells, B-cell-depleted T cells, or PBMCs.

Trimming removed 4 bases at V and 2 bases at J, with 9 bases between. The CDR3 sequence is 13 residues long. Germline V lookup: CDR1 SGHRS, CDR2 YFSETQ. In the original processing: By means of reference gene primer amplification, nucleated cell counts were estimated. Assay: immunoSEQ multiplex PCR; the TCRdb copy retains only in-frame clones and omits some. D and trimming were read from the DNA, whereas the V and J calls and clone size are those reported in that table. Among some 65,000 clones listed, around 85% were seen once. The chain uses TRBV5-1 and TRBJ1-1, with D unclear. The sample was peripheral blood. The receptor was isolated from a man aged 40-49 years with COVID-19, enrolled during active disease. For the CDR3, the DNA is TGCGCCAGCAGCAGTAGATCCAACACTGAAGCTTTCTTT. Protein sequence: CASSSRSNTEAFF.